The 9 T cell receptor beta chains presented below share a single source sample, sequenced in a study of tumour-infiltrating T cells in Burkitt lymphoma. Sequencing used immunoSEQ multiplex PCR; TCRdb keeps in-frame clones, though not all of them. The profile shows roughly 9,100 clones, roughly 60% of them singletons. Material for sequencing was tumor tissue. These receptor sequences come from a human donor with diffuse large B-cell lymphoma.

The chain employs TRBV2 and TRBJ1-2; D not resolved. The CDR3 consists of 11 residues. V dropped 7 bases and J dropped 4 bases, with 7 bases sitting between them. Germline loops: CDR1 SNHLY, CDR2 FYNNEI. CDR3 protein: CASTGLYGYTF. The CDR3, as DNA: TGTGCCAGCACCGGCCTCTATGGCTACACCTTC.

This clone came up once. The chain links TRBV2 to TRBJ2-7; TRBD1 aligns across 7 bases. Germline CDR1 and CDR2: SNHLY and FYNNEI. Trimming cost V 10 bases and J 7 bases; bases outside gene matches: 13. The CDR3 spans 13 residues. The CDR3 sequence is CANHRPGTEEQYF. The CDR3 DNA sequence: TGTGCCAACCACAGACCCGGGACAGAAGAGCAGTACTTC. Supplemented by reference TRBV2 and TRBJ2-7, the full variable domain reads EPEVTQTPSHQVTQMGQEVILRCVPISNHLYFYWYRQILGQKVEFLVSFYNNEISEKSEIFDDQFSVERPDGSNFTLKIRSTKLEDSAMYFCANHRPGTEEQYFGPGTRLTVT.

This clone was recorded only once. J is TRBJ1-5 and V is TRBV6-5, with D perhaps matching TRBD1 (6 bases). Germline CDR1 is MNHEY and CDR2 is SVGAGI. The CDR3 has 14 residues. V was clipped by 6 bases and J by 2 bases, with 11 bases between them. In DNA form, the CDR3 reads TGTGCCAGCAGCCGACGGACAGGCAATCAGCCCCAGCATTTT. It is translated as CASSRRTGNQPQHF.

The chain recombines TRBV18 with TRBJ2-7, with no clear D. The germline gives CDR1 KGHSH, CDR2 LQKENI. The V and J ends lost 3 bases and 2 bases respectively, with 14 bases between them. The CDR3 has 15 residues. The CDR3 DNA reads as TGTGCCAGCTCACCTAGTATCGGTGCGCCCTACGAGCAGTACTTC. Its protein is CASSPSIGAPYEQYF.

The gene calls are TRBV6-1 and TRBJ1-2; D gene unclear. This CDR3 contains 14 residues. The germline V gene has CDR1 MNHNS and CDR2 SASEGT. V lost 2 bases, J lost 3 bases, and 10 bases lay in between. The CDR3 spells CASSEWTEDYGYTF. The CDR3 bases are TGTGCCAGCAGTGAATGGACGGAAGACTATGGCTACACCTTC.

The J gene is TRBJ1-2, the V gene TRBV11-2; weak D call: TRBD1 (6 bases). V lost 1 base and J lost 8, with 14 bases in between. The CDR3 covers 14 residues. Germline CDR1 is SGHAT and CDR2 is FQNNGV. CDR3 residues: CASSLARGLGGYTF. CDR3 in DNA: TGTGCCAGCAGCTTAGCCAGGGGACTGGGAGGCTACACCTTC.

The rearrangement joins TRBV5-4 to TRBJ1-3, with 7 bases that match TRBD1. Germline CDR1 SGHNT, CDR2 YYREEE (reference sequence). The V and J ends lost 4 bases and 4 bases, in that order; junction bases with no gene match: 8. This CDR3 spans 15 amino acids. CDR3 residues: CASSTDRAYGNTIYF. CDR3 bases: TGTGCCAGCAGCACAGACAGGGCCTACGGAAACACCATATATTTT.

The rearrangement links TRBV27 to TRBJ2-5, with D perhaps being TRBD1 or TRBD2 (5 bases each). Trimming shortened V by 5 bases and J by 4 bases, and 11 bases separated the two germline ends. Per the germline V gene, CDR1 is MNHEY and CDR2 is SMNVEV (reference sequence). This CDR3 region has 13 residues. The CDR3 sequence: CASSPGRRETQYF. The CDR3 coding sequence is TGTGCCAGCAGTCCGGGACGAAGAGAGACCCAGTACTTC.

The CDR3 is CASSDWNQETQYF. In DNA, the CDR3 is TGTGCCAGCAGCGACTGGAACCAAGAGACCCAGTACTTC. This chain uses TRBV13 with TRBJ2-5; the D is unclear. The CDR3 consists of 13 residues. Germline CDR1 is PRHDT and CDR2 is FYEKMQ (reference sequence). Trimming removed 5 bases from V and 0 bases from J, with 7 bases in between.